This record looks at one TCR beta chain sequence and its context. Antigen specificity is unknown. Researchers ran the PCR with 60 Vbeta and 13 Jbeta primers. Per the original data handling: Approximately 79 million unique TCR beta chains, around 10 million of them shared, were counted by a later analysis. Sequenced by immunoSEQ multiplex PCR; TCRdb stores in-frame clones only, minus some. V, J and clone size were drawn from that table, and D and trimming were deduced from the DNA. The sample carries roughly 220,000 clones, more than 75% recorded once. These data are taken from a study of cytomegalovirus exposure and HLA in healthy donors. For the study at large: Prior work identified 120 million or so unique TCR beta sequences in some 180 million T cells. Whole-study findings and limits: Researchers reported that a few CMV-associated chains were confirmed in vitro as CMV antigen-specific. In a later analysis, a missense DCLRE1C variant was linked to TCR beta V- and J-gene trimming.

Trimming pared 7 bases from V and 9 bases from J, leaving 13 bases between. Germline CDR1 is SQVTM and CDR2 is ANQGSEA. CDR3 length: 11 amino acids. The V and J genes are TRBV29-1 and TRBJ2-1, with a tentative D call TRBD2 (6 bases). The clonotype comes from a woman between 35 and 50 years old in good health and CMV-seronegative. Sequencing was performed on PBMCs. Written as DNA, the CDR3 is TGCAGCGGCCAGCTCGGGGGTGAGCAGTTCTTC. Translation: CSGQLGGEQFF.